This T cell receptor beta chain was sequenced during a study of liver allograft versus peripheral blood T cells. Overall study: Comparing T cell receptor repertoires in transplanted livers with those in recipients' peripheral blood was part of the design.

From the reads, TCRdb called clonotypes with MiXCR, one entry per CDR3 protein. The table has over 9,000 distinct CDR3 sequences, approximately 18% seen once; the top ten hold roughly 1.1%. This clonotype has only a few counts. No antigen is known for it. The V end was cut by 3 bases, the J end by 1 base, with 6 bases between. The CDR3 is made up of 14 amino acids. Overall study results and limits: Liver allografts reportedly held T cell receptor repertoires unlike those in peripheral blood.

The chain uses TRBV12-3 or TRBV12-4 and TRBJ1-4; D is ambiguous. The receptor was isolated from a human patient who had a liver transplant. Some T cells may be the graft donor's. CDR3: CASSFSQTNEKLFF. The CDR3 DNA follows: TGTGCCAGCAGTTTTTCGCAAACTAATGAAAAACTGTTTTTT.